A selection of T cell receptor beta chains follows, all from one sample in a study of blood T cell repertoires in COVID-19. The repertoire was sequenced with immunoSEQ multiplex PCR; TCRdb's copy has only in-frame clones and lacks some. The data hold 250,000 to 350,000 clones, with just over 85% observed a single time. Sequenced sample: peripheral blood. These receptor sequences come from a woman in her thirties with active or convalescent COVID-19. The CDR3 runs from the conserved cysteine through the conserved F or W. The listing skips clone size in some rows; elsewhere it reads once, few, many or a size class.

>.|TRBV10-3
CAIGAGSETQYF
>.|TRBV4-1
CASSQIGGVWEKLFF
>.|TRBV7-2
CASSRPLAGGPSRETQYF
>.|TRBV5-1
CASSLDPGGAGEQYF
>few|TRBV18
CASSPPSGGDYEQYF
>.|TRBV6-5
CASTSTGYEQYF
>.|TRBV19
CASSSQGYGYTF
>.|TRBV5-4
CASNGQGNNGELFF
>.|TRBV7-2
CASSLAGGPNEQYF
>.|TRBV2
CASSLSFRGQFF
>.|TRBV6-1
CASSESGDSSYEQYF
>once|TRBV23-1
CAPPKPPLRKTQYF
>.|TRBV7-9
CASSPDRQLDGYTF
>.|TRBV10-3
CAISESFNPAGSTDTQYF
>.|TRBV4-3
CASSQDETGVGYTF
>few|TRBV28
CASSSTVYNSPLHF
>.|TRBV6-5
CASMAGGRSGYTF
>few|TRBV10-3
CAIAGQPQETQYF
>.|TRBV29-1
CSAGGGGYEQYF
>.|TRBV20-1
CSASRLGLNTGELFF
>.|TRBV7-9
CASSPEDLHRPWGTDTQYF
>.|TRBV18
CASSLNAPQGGYEQYF
>.|TRBV11-3
CASSLDVGAGNTGELFF
>once|TRBV5-5
CASSLEQGHGYTF
>.|TRBV3-1/TRBV3-2
CASSQSSNTQYF
>few|TRBV5-1
CASSLGGLNQPQHF
>once|TRBV15
CATSRDPVFYEQYF
>.|TRBV18
CASSPRPGEYGYTF
>.|TRBV25-1
CASSERGQGGQETQYF
>.|TRBV9
CASSEGTAANYGYTF
>.|TRBV6-5
CASSITGGLRQPQHF
>.|TRBV30
CAWRYRGDRGFETQYF
>.|TRBV6-5
CASTLAGRGEQFF
>.|TRBV6-5
CASRPGHNTEAFF
>few|TRBV18
CASSPGLAGYEQYF